This T cell receptor (beta chain) was obtained from a study of blood T cell repertoires in COVID-19. Study background: The origin of the acute and convalescent COVID-19 samples was the United States, Italy and Spain. The analysed material was cDNA or gDNA that came from T cells, B-cell-depleted T cells, or PBMCs.

Between the trimmed V and J ends, which lost 0 bases and 6 bases, there was a span of 17 bases. The CDR3 totals 16 residues. Germline CDR1 reads LGHNA; CDR2 reads YSLEER. Assay used: immunoSEQ multiplex PCR; TCRdb lists only in-frame clones, some missing. The sample lists fewer than 200,000 clones, about 92% seen once, with about 5.3% in the top ten. The receptor was derived from a man between 25 and 39 years old with COVID-19, enrolled during active disease. The sequencing sample was made of peripheral blood. The chain joins TRBV4-3 to TRBJ1-1; D might be TRBD1 (5 bases). The CDR3: CASSQDRGARPPEAFF. In DNA form, the CDR3 reads TGCGCCAGCAGCCAAGATCGTGGGGCCCGCCCGCCTGAAGCTTTCTTT.